The following is a T cell receptor (beta chain) sequence with its context. The antigen is undetermined. The entry originates in a study of human T cells and chemical hapten exposure. Study summary: Patients had diphenylcyclopropenone applied to the scalp weekly throughout the approximately 24-week study. General study points: Versus controls, significantly more large CDR3 similarity clusters arose from expanded TCRs. TCRs whose frequency exceeded 1 in 1000 remained the same following DPC sensitization.

Each CDR3 protein is one row after TCRdb ran MiXCR on the RACE reads. The data hold around 340,000 distinct CDR3 sequences, with under 9% observed a single time. The sample's time point: patch test 1, 2 weeks after DPC sensitization. The treatment was: therapeutic diphenylcyclopropenone sensitization with weekly scalp DPC. Alopecia patients between 18 and 70 years old and suitable for DPC were used as donors. Germline V gene lookup returns CDR1 LGHNT and CDR2 FRNRAP. V was shortened by 3 bases and J by 4 bases, with 8 bases between the two germline ends. This CDR3 comprises 13 residues. The sample in question was whole blood, obtained in connection with sensitization to the hapten diphenylcyclopropenone (DPC). The sequence came from a woman aged 18-29 years with alopecia areata. Some clones in this sample may be carry-over from other donors' samples. The V call is TRBV12-5, the J call TRBJ2-3; D ambiguous. DNA of the CDR3: TGTGCTAGTGGTTTTGACATGGCAGATACGCAGTATTTT. Residues: CASGFDMADTQYF.